This T cell receptor (beta chain) was retrieved from a study of blood T cell repertoires in COVID-19. At the level of the study: The United States, Italy and Spain were the sources of the acute and convalescent COVID-19 samples. From T cells, B-cell-depleted T cells, or PBMCs came the material, which was cDNA or gDNA.

The V and J ends lost 0 bases and 11 bases, in that order; junction bases with no gene match: 5. The germline CDR1 and CDR2 sequences are KGHSH and LQKENI. This CDR3 comprises 14 residues. Here immunoSEQ multiplex PCR was the method, and the copy in TCRdb shows in-frame clones only, minus some. The sample carries 150,000 to 200,000 clones, around 85% recorded once. In this sample, this clone turned up once. Sequencing input: peripheral blood. The V and J genes are TRBV18 and TRBJ1-5, with TRBD1 identical over 9 bases. The clonotype originates from a man in his 70s with active or convalescent COVID-19. The CDR3 protein is CASSPPGGQGTQHF. The CDR3 DNA is TGTGCCAGCTCACCACCGGGTGGACAGGGGACCCAGCATTTT. Variable domain in full (rest from reference TRBV18 and TRBJ1-5): NAGVMQNPRHLVRRRGQEARLRCSPMKGHSHVYWYRQLPEEGLKFMVYLQKENIIDESGMPKERFSAEFPKEGPSILRIQQVVRGDSAAYFCASSPPGGQGTQHFGDGTRLSIL.